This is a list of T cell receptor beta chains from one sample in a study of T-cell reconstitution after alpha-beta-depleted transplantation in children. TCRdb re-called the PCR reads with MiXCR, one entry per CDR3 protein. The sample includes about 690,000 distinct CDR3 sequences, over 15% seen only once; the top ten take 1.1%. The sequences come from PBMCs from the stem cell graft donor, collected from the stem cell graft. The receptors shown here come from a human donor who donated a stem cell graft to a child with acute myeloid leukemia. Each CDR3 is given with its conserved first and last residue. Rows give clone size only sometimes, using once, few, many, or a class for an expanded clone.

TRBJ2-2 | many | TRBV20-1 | CSAANRVQGELFF
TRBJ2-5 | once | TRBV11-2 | CASRTYMGGTSQETQYF
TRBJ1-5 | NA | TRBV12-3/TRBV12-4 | CASSPDRGRGQPQHF
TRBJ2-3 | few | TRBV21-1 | CARTTSSTKDTQYF
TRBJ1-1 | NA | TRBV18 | CASSPQNTPLNTEAFF
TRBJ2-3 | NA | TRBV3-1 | CASSSGEGAPTDTQYF
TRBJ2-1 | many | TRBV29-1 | CSVEGDSPNEQFF
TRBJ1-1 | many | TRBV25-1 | CASSVAGRGTEAFF
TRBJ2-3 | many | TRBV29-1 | CSGSEGVEGDTQYF
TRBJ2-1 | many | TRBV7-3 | CASSFSGGAVNEQFF
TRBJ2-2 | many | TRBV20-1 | CSAQSSSGTGELFF
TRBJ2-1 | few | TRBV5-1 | CASSLSPDNEQFF
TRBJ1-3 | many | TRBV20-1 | CSARLSVGVYSGNTIYF
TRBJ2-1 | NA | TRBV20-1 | CSAPGLAGGGEQFF
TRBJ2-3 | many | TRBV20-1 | CSARDLTDTQYF
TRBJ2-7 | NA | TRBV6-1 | CASSQYGQALGHEQYF
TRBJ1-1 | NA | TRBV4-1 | CASSQVNPGISEAFF
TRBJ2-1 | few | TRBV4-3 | CASSQELAMSYNEQFF
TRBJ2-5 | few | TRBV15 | CATSINVFKERPQETQYF
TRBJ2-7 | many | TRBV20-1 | CSARDWTSHYEQYF
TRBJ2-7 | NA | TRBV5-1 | CASSRGGTYEQYF
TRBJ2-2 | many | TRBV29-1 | CSVEVGTGELFF
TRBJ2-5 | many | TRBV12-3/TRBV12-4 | CASSRSGEQETQYF
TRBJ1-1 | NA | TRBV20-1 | CSARDPTESLMNTEAFF
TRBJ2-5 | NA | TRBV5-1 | CASSPGRTRETQYF
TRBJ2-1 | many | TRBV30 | CAWRGLAGVSGNEQFF
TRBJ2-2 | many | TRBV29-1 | CSVAGRPGELFF
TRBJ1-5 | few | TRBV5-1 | CASSDGGSSNQPQHF
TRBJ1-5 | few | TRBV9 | CASSVSASPNQPQHF
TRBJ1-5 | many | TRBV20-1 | CSANPRGGGRQPQHF
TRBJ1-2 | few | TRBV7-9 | CASSPQRGNYGYTF
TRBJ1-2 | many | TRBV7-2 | CASSFQGANGYTF
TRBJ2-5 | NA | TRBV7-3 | CASSFGGGAAETQYF
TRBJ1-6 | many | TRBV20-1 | CSAAFDRDHSPLHF
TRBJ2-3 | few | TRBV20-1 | CSADSSQGDGTDTQYF
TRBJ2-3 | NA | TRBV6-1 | CASIWPRGDTQYF
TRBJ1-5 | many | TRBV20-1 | CSASRAGGNQPQHF
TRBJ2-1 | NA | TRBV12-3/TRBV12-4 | CASSTDGSSYNEQFF
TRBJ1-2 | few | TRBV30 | CAWSVSPGGYTF
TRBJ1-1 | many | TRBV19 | CASSKEVWNTEAFF